One sample yielded the 13 T cell receptor beta chains listed below, sequenced in a study of OX40 agonist ivuxolimab in advanced cancers. This table comes from immunoSEQ multiplex PCR, and its TCRdb copy is limited to in-frame clones, with some not included. The repertoire includes around 80,000 clones, roughly 90% of them detected once, and approximately 0.67% sits in the top ten. Specimen: CD4+ or CD8+ T cells sorted from blood, collected in a trial of the OX40 agonist ivuxolimab. These receptors were collected from an adult with an advanced solid tumor such as melanoma, head and neck, liver or kidney cancer.

Concerning this clone itself: Within the sample, other DNA sequences also encode this same CDR3. J is TRBJ2-7 and V is TRBV7-2; D call uncertain. The CDR3 has 12 amino acids. Deletions cut 1 base from V and 3 bases from J, with 4 bases between. Per germline, CDR1 SGHTA and CDR2 FQGNSA. CDR3 loop: CASSLVGYEQYF. The CDR3 coding sequence is TGTGCCAGCAGCTTAGTAGGCTACGAGCAGTACTTC.

The chain links TRBV11-3 to TRBJ1-5; D unclear. The CDR3 has 12 residues. Germline loops: CDR1 SGHNT, CDR2 YENEEA. Trimming removed 4 bases from V and 15 bases from J, with 16 bases in between. CDR3 in amino acids: CASSSYPTVRHF. As DNA, the CDR3 is TGTGCCAGCAGCTCATACCCCACCGTACGGCATTTT. The whole variable domain, filled in from reference TRBV11-3 and TRBJ1-5, reads EAGVVQSPRYKIIEKKQPVAFWCNPISGHNTLYWYLQNLGQGPELLIRYENEEAVDDSQLPKDRFSAERLKGVDSTLKIQPAELGDSAVYLCASSSYPTVRHFGDGTRLSIL.

This clone was detected only once. V and J are TRBV19 and TRBJ1-3; D is uncertain. CDR1 is LNHDA and CDR2 is SQIVND in the germline V gene (reference sequence). V was shortened by 5 bases and J by 1 base, with 6 bases between the two germline ends. The CDR3 is made up of 13 amino acids. The CDR3 spells CASSLGSGNTIYF. CDR3 DNA sequence: TGTGCCAGTAGTCTGGGGTCTGGAAACACCATATATTTT.

The rearrangement links TRBV7-2 to TRBJ2-1; TRBD2 might be the D (5 bases). The V end lost 5 bases, the J end lost 1 base, and 12 bases lay between the germline ends. The CDR3 loop spans 15 amino acids. In germline, CDR1 is SGHTA, CDR2 FQGNSA. The CDR3 DNA reads as TGTGCCAGCAGCAGATATTGGAGGTCCTACAATGAGCAGTTCTTC. Protein: CASSRYWRSYNEQFF.

This clone was observed a single time. The chain carries TRBV19 and TRBJ1-6; no clear D. CDR1 and CDR2 from the germline V gene are LNHDA and SQIVND (reference sequence). The CDR3 is 16 residues long. V gave up 3 bases and J gave up 0 bases, with 9 bases separating them. The CDR3 nucleotides are TGTGCCAGTAGTATCGCGGTGAGCTCCTATAATTCACCCCTCCACTTT. Protein: CASSIAVSSYNSPLHF. The full variable domain, rest sourced from reference TRBV19 and TRBJ1-6, is DGGITQSPKYLFRKEGQNVTLSCEQNLNHDAMYWYRQDPGQGLRLIYYSQIVNDFQKGDIAEGYSVSREKKESFPLTVTSAQKNPTAFYLCASSIAVSSYNSPLHFGNGTRLTVT.

This chain joins TRBV28 and TRBJ1-5; possibly TRBD1 for D (5 bases). Germline CDR1 is MDHEN and CDR2 is SYDVKM. Trimming removed 7 bases from V and 7 bases from J, with 17 bases in between. CDR3 length: 14 amino acids. In DNA, the CDR3 is TGTGCCAGCATTTGGGGCGGGGCCGGCCAGCCCCAGCATTTT. This gives the protein CASIWGGAGQPQHF.

Here the CDR3 reads CASRGTVNSPLHF. DNA for the CDR3: TGTGCCAGCAGAGGGACCGTAAATTCACCCCTCCACTTT. V is TRBV2 and J is TRBJ1-6; TRBD1 is a possible D gene (5 bases). V was cut by 6 bases and J by 7 bases, with 10 bases left in between. In germline, CDR1 is SNHLY, CDR2 FYNNEI. The CDR3 covers 13 residues.

The V gene is TRBV18, the J gene TRBJ1-1, with TRBD1 matching over 7 bases. With V trimmed by 1 base and J by 3 bases, 5 bases remained unmatched. Germline loops: CDR1 KGHSH, CDR2 LQKENI. This CDR3 region has 15 residues. The CDR3 sequence: CASSPRPRGDTEAFF. Here the CDR3 DNA reads TGTGCCAGCTCACCACGACCCAGGGGGGACACTGAAGCTTTCTTT.

The chain carries TRBV7-7 and TRBJ2-7; no firm D call. There are 14 residues in the CDR3. Germline-derived CDR1 and CDR2 are SSHAT and FNYEAQ (reference sequence). CDR3 bases: TGTGCTAGCTCTGAGTACGGCGGCATTAACGAGCAGTACTTC. Its translation is CASSEYGGINEQYF.

J is TRBJ2-3 and V is TRBV6-5; no clear D. The V gene lost 4 bases and the J gene lost 2 bases, with 10 bases spanning the gap. Germline CDR1 reads MNHEY; CDR2 reads SVGAGI. The CDR3 sequence is 14 residues long. CDR3 sequence: CASSFSDTTDTQYF. DNA for the CDR3: TGTGCCAGCAGTTTCAGCGACACCACAGATACGCAGTATTTT.

V is TRBV7-9 and J is TRBJ2-5, with D perhaps TRBD1 (5 bases). CDR1 and CDR2 from the germline V gene are SEHNR and FQNEAQ (reference sequence). This CDR3 is built from 13 residues. V was trimmed by 2 bases and J by 5 bases, leaving 9 bases between them. The CDR3 sequence: CASSLRGMETQYF. DNA of the CDR3: TGTGCCAGCAGCTTAAGGGGTATGGAGACCCAGTACTTC.

This chain uses TRBV5-1 with TRBJ2-7; D is perhaps TRBD1 (5 bases). The CDR3 totals 14 residues. The germline V and J ends were trimmed by 4 bases and 4 bases, with 15 bases remaining between them. CDR1 is SGHRS and CDR2 is YFSETQ in the germline V gene. The CDR3, as DNA: TGCGCCAGCAGCCCTCCAGGGTCCCCTTACGAGCAGTACTTC. Its protein is CASSPPGSPYEQYF.

The chain links TRBV7-9 to TRBJ1-1; maybe TRBD1 (5 bases). CDR3 length: 14 residues. CDR1 is SEHNR and CDR2 is FQNEAQ in the germline V gene (reference sequence). V lost 5 bases to trimming and J lost 0 bases, with 10 bases between them. CDR3 amino acids: CASSPRALNTEAFF. The CDR3 region has the DNA TGTGCCAGCAGCCCCAGGGCCCTGAACACTGAAGCTTTCTTT.